These 5 T cell receptor beta chains share one sample of origin, sequenced in a study of HIV-infected children after antiretroviral therapy interruption. Treatment in this sample: PENTA 11 planned treatment interruption arm or continuous ART arm. RNA-based 3' RACE libraries used unique molecular identifiers. TCRdb redid the calling of the 3' RACE reads with MiXCR, one entry per CDR3 protein. This sample has about 89,000 distinct CDR3 sequences, with about 6.3% found just once. This specimen consisted of CD45RA+ CD4+ T cells from PBMCs, pooled from several time points, obtained from a donor given antiretroviral therapy, either interrupted or continuous. Subset described: naive CD4+ CD45RA+ CD45RO- T cells. The origin of the receptors is a pool of human donors with HIV.

The sample holds many counts of this clonotype. This chain links TRBV30 with TRBJ1-2; no firm D call. V was cut by 0 bases and J by 2 bases, with 10 bases left in between. This CDR3 contains 14 residues. Per germline, CDR1 GTSNPN and CDR2 SVGIG (reference sequence). CDR3 in amino acids: CAWSVRARNYGYTF. The CDR3 nucleotides read TGTGCCTGGAGTGTACGTGCCAGGAACTATGGCTACACCTTC.

This clonotype was seen ten or more times. The V gene is TRBV6-5, the J gene TRBJ1-5, with a possible D match to TRBD1 (5 bases). The germline V gene has CDR1 MNHEY and CDR2 SVGAGI. The CDR3 covers 13 residues. With 5 bases removed from V and 7 bases from J, the gap between germline ends came to 12 bases. CDR3 sequence (DNA): TGTGCCAGCAGTCAGGGAGGCGGCCAGCCCCAGCATTTT. Its protein product is CASSQGGGQPQHF.

The chain combines TRBV7-9 with TRBJ1-1; 11 bases align to TRBD1. With V trimmed by 5 bases and J by 6 bases, 5 bases remained unmatched. Germline loops: CDR1 SEHNR, CDR2 FQNEAQ (reference sequence). The CDR3 extends over 14 amino acids. CDR3 sequence reads: CASSPGQGAAEAFF. Written as DNA, the CDR3 is TGTGCCAGCAGCCCAGGACAGGGGGCTGCTGAAGCTTTCTTT.

This clonotype has at least ten counts. V is TRBV29-1 and J is TRBJ2-3; D gene ambiguous. Germline loops: CDR1 SQVTM, CDR2 ANQGSEA. The CDR3 contains 12 residues. V was cut by 3 bases and J by 2 bases, with 6 bases left in between. The CDR3 protein is CSVERSTDTQYF. The CDR3 DNA follows: TGCAGCGTTGAGAGGTCCACAGATACGCAGTATTTT.

The CDR3 reads CASSLAREGYGYTF. DNA of the CDR3: TGTGCCAGCAGCTTAGCGCGGGAGGGCTATGGCTACACCTTC. The V call is TRBV7-2, the J call TRBJ1-2; D not resolved. From germline, CDR1 is SGHTA and CDR2 FQGNSA. The CDR3 is made up of 14 amino acids. Deletions cut 0 bases from V and 4 bases from J, with 9 bases between. The full variable domain, rest sourced from reference TRBV7-2 and TRBJ1-2, is GAGVSQSPSNKVTEKGKDVELRCDPISGHTALYWYRQSLGQGLEFLIYFQGNSAPDKSGLPSDRFSAERTGGSVSTLTIQRTQQEDSAVYLCASSLAREGYGYTFGSGTRLTVV.